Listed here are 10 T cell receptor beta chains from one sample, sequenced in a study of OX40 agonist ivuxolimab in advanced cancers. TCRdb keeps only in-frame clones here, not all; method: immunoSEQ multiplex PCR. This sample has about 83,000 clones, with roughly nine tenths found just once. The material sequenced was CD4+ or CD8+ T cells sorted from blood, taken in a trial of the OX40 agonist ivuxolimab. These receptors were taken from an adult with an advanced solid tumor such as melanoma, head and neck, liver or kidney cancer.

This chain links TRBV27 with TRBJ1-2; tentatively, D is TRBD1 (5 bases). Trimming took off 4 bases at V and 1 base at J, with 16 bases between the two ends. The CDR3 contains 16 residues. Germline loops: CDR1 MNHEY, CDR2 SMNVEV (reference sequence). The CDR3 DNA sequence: TGTGCCAGCAGTTGGGGACCGGGAGTTCGTAACTATGGCTACACCTTC. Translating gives CASSWGPGVRNYGYTF.

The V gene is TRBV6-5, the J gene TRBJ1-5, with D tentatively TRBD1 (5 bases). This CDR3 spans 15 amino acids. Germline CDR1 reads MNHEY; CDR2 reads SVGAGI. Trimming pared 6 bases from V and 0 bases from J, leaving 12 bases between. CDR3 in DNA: TGTGCCAGCAGCCTCACAGGCTATAGCAATCAGCCCCAGCATTTT. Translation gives CASSLTGYSNQPQHF.

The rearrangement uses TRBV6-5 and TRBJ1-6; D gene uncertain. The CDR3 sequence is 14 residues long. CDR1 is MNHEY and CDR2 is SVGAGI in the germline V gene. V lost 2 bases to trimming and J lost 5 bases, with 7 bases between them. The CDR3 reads CASSYDGDNSPLHF. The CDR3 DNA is TGTGCCAGCAGTTACGACGGAGATAATTCACCCCTCCACTTT.

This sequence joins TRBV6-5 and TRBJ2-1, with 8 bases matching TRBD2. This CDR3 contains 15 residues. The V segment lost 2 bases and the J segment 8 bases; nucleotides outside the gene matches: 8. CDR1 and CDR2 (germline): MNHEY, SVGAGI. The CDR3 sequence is CASSYETGGPYEQFF. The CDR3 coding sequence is TGTGCCAGCAGTTACGAAACGGGAGGGCCCTATGAGCAGTTCTTC.

DNA for the CDR3: TGTGCCAGCAGTTTGCAAGGGGAGGTTGACCATGGCTACACCTTC. Translated, it gives CASSLQGEVDHGYTF. V usage is TRBV28 and J usage is TRBJ1-2; D is possibly TRBD1 (5 bases). The germline V gene has CDR1 MDHEN and CDR2 SYDVKM. The length of the CDR3 is 15 residues. Trimming stripped 3 bases from V and 6 bases from J, with 17 bases between.

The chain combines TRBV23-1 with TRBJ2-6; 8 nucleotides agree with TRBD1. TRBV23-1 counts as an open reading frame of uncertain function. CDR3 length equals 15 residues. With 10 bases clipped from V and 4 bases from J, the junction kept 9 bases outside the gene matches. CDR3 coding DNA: TGCGCCAACACTGAAAGACAGGGGGGGGCCAACGTCCTGACTTTC. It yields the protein CANTERQGGANVLTF.

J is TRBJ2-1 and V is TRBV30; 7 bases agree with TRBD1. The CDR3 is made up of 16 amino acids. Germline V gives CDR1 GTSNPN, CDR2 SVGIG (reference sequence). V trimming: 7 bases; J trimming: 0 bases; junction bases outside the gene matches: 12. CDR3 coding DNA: TGTGCCTCAGACAGGGTTCCGTCGCGCTCCTACAATGAGCAGTTCTTC. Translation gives CASDRVPSRSYNEQFF.

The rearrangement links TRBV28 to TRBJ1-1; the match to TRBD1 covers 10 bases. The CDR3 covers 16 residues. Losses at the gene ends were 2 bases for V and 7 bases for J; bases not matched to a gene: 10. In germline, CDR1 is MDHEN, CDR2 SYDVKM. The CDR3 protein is CASSLPPGQGDLEAFF. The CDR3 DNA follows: TGTGCCAGCAGTTTACCCCCCGGACAGGGGGATCTTGAAGCTTTCTTT.

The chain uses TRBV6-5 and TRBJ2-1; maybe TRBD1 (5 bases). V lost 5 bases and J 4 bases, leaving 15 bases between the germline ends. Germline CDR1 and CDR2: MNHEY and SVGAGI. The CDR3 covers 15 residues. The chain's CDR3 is CASSQQAGVYNEQFF. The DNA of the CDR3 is TGTGCCAGCAGTCAACAGGCCGGAGTATACAATGAGCAGTTCTTC.

The CDR3 reads CASSLWGNTEAFF. The DNA of the CDR3 is TGTGCCAGCAGTTTGTGGGGGAACACTGAAGCTTTCTTT. The V call is TRBV28, the J call TRBJ1-1; D unclear. Germline CDR1 is MDHEN and CDR2 is SYDVKM. Deletions cut 3 bases from V and 1 base from J, with 6 bases between. The CDR3 loop spans 13 amino acids. The variable domain in full, with the rest retrieved from reference TRBV28 and TRBJ1-1, is DVKVTQSSRYLVKRTGEKVFLECVQDMDHENMFWYRQDPGLGLRLIYFSYDVKMKEKGDIPEGYSVSREKKERFSLILESASTNQTSMYLCASSLWGNTEAFFGQGTRLTVV.